The rows below give T cell receptor beta chains drawn from one sample of a study of cytomegalovirus exposure and HLA in healthy donors. The repertoire was sequenced with immunoSEQ multiplex PCR; TCRdb's copy has only in-frame clones and lacks some. The sample includes 200,000 to 250,000 clones, 85% to 90% seen only once; the top ten take less than 1.2%. The sample taken for sequencing was PBMCs. All receptors come from a young woman in good health and CMV-seronegative. Both conserved end residues are part of each CDR3. The D gene is left open where the match is weak. For some rows the clone size is stated as once, few or many, or as a class when expanded; others skip it.

clone_size: -; d_call: -; v_call: TRBV6-6; j_call: TRBJ1-2; cdr3_aa: CASSYEPGSPWGYTF; cdr3_nt: TGTGCCAGCAGTTACGAACCAGGGTCCCCCTGGGGCTACACCTTC
clone_size: -; d_call: TRBD1; v_call: TRBV11-2; j_call: TRBJ2-5; cdr3_aa: CASSRDRQETQYF; cdr3_nt: TGTGCCAGCAGCCGGGACAGGCAGGAGACCCAGTACTTC
clone_size: few; d_call: TRBD2; v_call: TRBV5-4; j_call: TRBJ2-3; cdr3_aa: CASRSLLAGGGDTQYF; cdr3_nt: TGTGCCAGCAGGTCCCTACTAGCGGGCGGAGGAGATACGCAGTATTTT
clone_size: -; d_call: -; v_call: TRBV2; j_call: TRBJ2-3; cdr3_aa: CASRATRNTDTQYF; cdr3_nt: TGTGCCAGCAGAGCGACTAGGAACACAGATACGCAGTATTTT
clone_size: -; d_call: TRBD1; v_call: TRBV18; j_call: TRBJ1-1; cdr3_aa: CASSPPTGTGGTEAFF; cdr3_nt: TGTGCCAGCTCACCACCGACAGGGACGGGTGGCACTGAAGCTTTCTTT
clone_size: -; d_call: TRBD2; v_call: TRBV7-3; j_call: TRBJ2-3; cdr3_aa: CASSPRGLAGGVDTQYF; cdr3_nt: TGTGCCAGCAGCCCACGGGGACTAGCGGGAGGAGTAGATACGCAGTATTTT
clone_size: once; d_call: TRBD2; v_call: TRBV2; j_call: TRBJ2-1; cdr3_aa: CASSVTSDRNEQFF; cdr3_nt: TGTGCCAGCAGTGTGACTAGCGACCGCAATGAGCAGTTCTTC
clone_size: -; d_call: -; v_call: TRBV4-3; j_call: TRBJ1-2; cdr3_aa: CASSPVEGYGYTF; cdr3_nt: TGCGCCAGCAGCCCAGTTGAGGGTTATGGCTACACCTTC
clone_size: -; d_call: -; v_call: TRBV2; j_call: TRBJ2-1; cdr3_aa: CASIGLKDNEQFF; cdr3_nt: TGTGCCAGCATTGGACTGAAGGACAATGAGCAGTTCTTC
clone_size: -; d_call: -; v_call: TRBV25-1; j_call: TRBJ1-2; cdr3_aa: CASSDLSTARNYGYTF; cdr3_nt: TGTGCCAGCAGTGATCTCTCGACAGCCAGGAACTATGGCTACACCTTC
clone_size: -; d_call: TRBD2; v_call: TRBV5-5; j_call: TRBJ2-1; cdr3_aa: CASSLFGGSYNEQFF; cdr3_nt: TGTGCCAGCAGCTTGTTCGGCGGGAGCTACAATGAGCAGTTCTTC
clone_size: -; d_call: TRBD2; v_call: TRBV5-1; j_call: TRBJ2-5; cdr3_aa: CASSFSGGRYQETQYF; cdr3_nt: TGCGCCAGCAGCTTTAGCGGGGGGAGGTACCAAGAGACCCAGTACTTC
clone_size: once; d_call: TRBD2; v_call: TRBV5-1; j_call: TRBJ2-2; cdr3_aa: CASSSRLAGEAGELFF; cdr3_nt: TGCGCCAGCAGCAGTCGGCTAGCGGGAGAGGCCGGGGAGCTGTTTTTT
clone_size: -; d_call: -; v_call: TRBV2; j_call: TRBJ1-1; cdr3_aa: CASSEPGAFF; cdr3_nt: TGTGCCAGCAGTGAGCCGGGGGCTTTCTTT
clone_size: -; d_call: TRBD1; v_call: TRBV7-9; j_call: TRBJ1-2; cdr3_aa: CASRQTGAANYGYTF; cdr3_nt: TGTGCCAGCAGACAAACAGGGGCCGCTAACTATGGCTACACCTTC
clone_size: -; d_call: TRBD1; v_call: TRBV10-2; j_call: TRBJ1-1; cdr3_aa: CASSYRGVNTEAFF; cdr3_nt: TGCGCCAGCAGTTACAGGGGAGTGAACACTGAAGCTTTCTTT
clone_size: -; d_call: -; v_call: TRBV19; j_call: TRBJ2-7; cdr3_aa: CASSIEGSLSYEQYF; cdr3_nt: TGTGCCAGTAGTATAGAGGGGAGTTTATCCTACGAGCAGTACTTC
clone_size: -; d_call: -; v_call: TRBV6-1; j_call: TRBJ1-2; cdr3_aa: CASSESWYSGYTF; cdr3_nt: TGTGCCAGCAGTGAATCCTGGTATAGTGGCTACACCTTC
clone_size: -; d_call: -; v_call: TRBV2; j_call: TRBJ1-2; cdr3_aa: CASSGWGGIYGYTF; cdr3_nt: TGTGCCAGCAGTGGATGGGGGGGGATCTATGGCTACACCTTC
clone_size: once; d_call: -; v_call: TRBV4-3; j_call: TRBJ1-1; cdr3_aa: CASSQDPSSTEAFF; cdr3_nt: TGCGCCAGCAGCCAAGATCCCTCCAGCACTGAAGCTTTCTTT
clone_size: once; d_call: -; v_call: TRBV1; j_call: TRBJ2-1; cdr3_aa: CTSSQDRLREQYNEQFF; cdr3_nt: TGCACCAGCAGCCAAGATCGATTACGGGAGCAATACAATGAGCAGTTCTTC
clone_size: -; d_call: -; v_call: TRBV18; j_call: TRBJ1-6; cdr3_aa: CASRERVHSPLHF; cdr3_nt: TGTGCCAGCCGCGAGAGGGTCCATTCACCCCTCCACTTT
clone_size: -; d_call: TRBD1; v_call: TRBV9; j_call: TRBJ2-3; cdr3_aa: CASSPGQGARVVDTQYF; cdr3_nt: TGTGCCAGCAGCCCCGGACAGGGGGCTAGAGTGGTAGATACGCAGTATTTT
clone_size: -; d_call: -; v_call: TRBV5-1; j_call: TRBJ2-5; cdr3_aa: CASSFGAGGVPETQYF; cdr3_nt: TGCGCCAGCAGCTTTGGAGCGGGTGGAGTTCCGGAGACCCAGTACTTC
clone_size: -; d_call: TRBD2; v_call: TRBV6-5; j_call: TRBJ2-1; cdr3_aa: CASSYSRAGGNEQFF; cdr3_nt: TGTGCCAGCAGTTACTCACGCGCGGGGGGCAATGAGCAGTTCTTC
clone_size: -; d_call: -; v_call: TRBV19; j_call: TRBJ2-5; cdr3_aa: CASSIDPRTQYF; cdr3_nt: TGTGCCAGTAGTATAGATCCGAGGACCCAGTACTTC
clone_size: -; d_call: TRBD1; v_call: TRBV9; j_call: TRBJ1-1; cdr3_aa: CASSGDRVSEAFF; cdr3_nt: TGTGCCAGCAGCGGAGACAGGGTCTCTGAAGCTTTCTTT
clone_size: once; d_call: -; v_call: TRBV7-2; j_call: TRBJ2-7; cdr3_aa: CASSLGFEVSSYEQYF; cdr3_nt: TGTGCCAGCAGCTTAGGTTTTGAGGTTAGCTCCTACGAGCAGTACTTC
clone_size: -; d_call: -; v_call: TRBV4-2; j_call: TRBJ2-3; cdr3_aa: CASSQPQGPLSTDTQYF; cdr3_nt: TGTGCCAGCAGCCAACCACAGGGCCCCCTTAGCACAGATACGCAGTATTTT
clone_size: -; d_call: TRBD2; v_call: TRBV30; j_call: TRBJ2-7; cdr3_aa: CAWSVTGLAGGQKEQYF; cdr3_nt: TGTGCCTGGAGTGTAACAGGACTAGCGGGAGGCCAAAAGGAGCAGTACTTC
clone_size: -; d_call: TRBD2; v_call: TRBV14; j_call: TRBJ2-7; cdr3_aa: CASRPSGSSQEQYF; cdr3_nt: TGTGCCAGCAGACCAAGCGGGAGTTCCCAGGAGCAGTACTTC
clone_size: -; d_call: -; v_call: TRBV18; j_call: TRBJ1-1; cdr3_aa: CASSPYWNTEAFF; cdr3_nt: TGTGCCAGCTCACCATATTGGAACACTGAAGCTTTCTTT
clone_size: -; d_call: TRBD1; v_call: TRBV19; j_call: TRBJ1-5; cdr3_aa: CASRGGQKNQPQHF; cdr3_nt: TGTGCCAGTAGGGGGGGACAGAAAAATCAGCCCCAGCATTTT
clone_size: -; d_call: -; v_call: TRBV9; j_call: TRBJ2-1; cdr3_aa: CASSVARYNEQFF; cdr3_nt: TGTGCCAGCAGCGTAGCCCGCTACAATGAGCAGTTCTTC